This T cell receptor (beta chain) was identified during a study of CD8+ T cells in alopecia areata. PBMCs were stained for CD3, CD4 and CD8, and CD4+ and CD8+ T cells were sorted. Study-wide results and caveats: TCR sharing was clearer in mice than between patients, perhaps partly owing to patient HLA diversity. Scalp samples also yield sequences from resident alphabeta T cells of normal skin. Higher clonality was seen in lesional scalp than in normal scalp, especially in alopecia totalis/universalis.

CDR3 length: 18 amino acids. Deletions cut 1 base from V and 0 bases from J, with 19 bases between. CDR1 and CDR2 (germline): GTSNPN, SVGIG (reference sequence). RNA was extracted and reverse transcribed into cDNA as the sequencing template. TCRdb's table, derived via immunoSEQ multiplex PCR, lists solely in-frame clones and lacks some. The sample includes some 110,000 clones, approximately 60% of them seen just once. To note about this clone: The target antigen is unknown.

The TCR was taken from a human donor in good health. The V call is TRBV30, the J call TRBJ2-1, with TRBD2 as a possible D gene (5 bases). The specimen sequenced was CD4+ T cells sorted from blood. The CDR3, as DNA: TGTGCCTGGAGTGGGACCTCGGACTTCTCCAGCTCCTACAATGAGCAGTTCTTC. Encoded protein: CAWSGTSDFSSSYNEQFF.